Listed below are T cell receptor beta chains from one sample, sequenced in a study of blood T cells in healthy people across ages. TCRdb redid the calling of the 5' RACE reads with MiXCR, one entry per CDR3 protein. The data hold 750,000 to 950,000 distinct CDR3 sequences, with 50% to 65% observed a single time. The sample comprised blood. These receptors originate from a man aged 80 or over in good health. The CDR3 runs from the conserved cysteine through the conserved F or W. The D gene is left open where the match is weak. Expanded clones are given a class, and other clones once, few, many or no size at all.

D gene: TRBD1; CDR3 length: 14; clone size: .; J gene: TRBJ2-3; V gene: TRBV11-2; CDR3 protein: CASSRQGTDRYAYF; CDR3 DNA: TGTGCCAGCAGCCGACAAGGGACAGACAGATACGCGTATTTT
D gene: .; CDR3 length: 19; clone size: .; J gene: TRBJ2-5; V gene: TRBV3-1; CDR3 protein: CASSQERFRGLATQETQYF; CDR3 DNA: TGTGCCAGCAGCCAAGAACGGTTCCGAGGGCTAGCGACACAAGAGACCCAGTACTTC
D gene: .; CDR3 length: 16; clone size: once; J gene: TRBJ2-1; V gene: TRBV7-9; CDR3 protein: CASSLFSPPNVNEQFF; CDR3 DNA: TGTGCCAGCAGCTTATTTAGCCCGCCTAATGTGAATGAGCAGTTCTTC
D gene: TRBD2; CDR3 length: 15; clone size: few; J gene: TRBJ2-1; V gene: TRBV2; CDR3 protein: CASRRLAGGHLRQFF; CDR3 DNA: TGTGCCAGCAGGAGACTAGCGGGAGGCCACCTTAGGCAGTTCTTC
D gene: TRBD1; CDR3 length: 15; clone size: .; J gene: TRBJ1-2; V gene: TRBV7-3; CDR3 protein: CASSLTGAGGDGYTF; CDR3 DNA: TGTGCCAGCAGCTTAACCGGGGCAGGGGGCGATGGCTACACCTTC
D gene: TRBD2; CDR3 length: 17; clone size: few; J gene: TRBJ2-3; V gene: TRBV20-1; CDR3 protein: CSARAPGLAGHTDTQYF; CDR3 DNA: TGCAGTGCTAGAGCTCCGGGACTAGCGGGCCACACAGATACGCAGTATTTT
D gene: TRBD2; CDR3 length: 17; clone size: .; J gene: TRBJ2-1; V gene: TRBV3-1; CDR3 protein: CASSQPLGTSPHNEQFF; CDR3 DNA: TGTGCCAGCAGCCAACCCCTGGGGACTAGCCCTCACAATGAGCAGTTCTTC
D gene: .; CDR3 length: 15; clone size: once; J gene: TRBJ2-4; V gene: TRBV20-1; CDR3 protein: CSARHPGLAKNIQYF; CDR3 DNA: TGCAGTGCTAGGCATCCGGGTTTAGCCAAAAACATTCAGTACTTC
D gene: .; CDR3 length: 14; clone size: .; J gene: TRBJ2-7; V gene: TRBV7-6; CDR3 protein: CASSLGGMDNEQYF; CDR3 DNA: TGTGCCAGCAGCTTAGGCGGGATGGACAACGAGCAGTACTTC
D gene: TRBD1; CDR3 length: 13; clone size: .; J gene: TRBJ1-2; V gene: TRBV29-1; CDR3 protein: CSGSFGQGIGYTF; CDR3 DNA: TGCAGCGGAAGTTTTGGACAGGGGATAGGCTACACCTTC
D gene: .; CDR3 length: 16; clone size: .; J gene: TRBJ2-3; V gene: TRBV4-1; CDR3 protein: CASSQDKASSTDTQYF; CDR3 DNA: TGCGCCAGCAGCCAAGATAAGGCTTCTAGCACAGATACGCAGTATTTT
D gene: .; CDR3 length: 16; clone size: .; J gene: TRBJ2-1; V gene: TRBV20-1; CDR3 protein: CSAPVRRPRRSGEQFF; CDR3 DNA: TGCAGTGCTCCCGTCAGGAGGCCACGGAGAAGCGGTGAGCAGTTCTTC
D gene: .; CDR3 length: 14; clone size: few; J gene: TRBJ2-7; V gene: TRBV29-1; CDR3 protein: CSVLGRAPVHEQYF; CDR3 DNA: TGCAGCGTTCTAGGCCGGGCACCGGTCCACGAGCAGTACTTC
D gene: .; CDR3 length: 13; clone size: few; J gene: TRBJ2-7; V gene: TRBV20-1; CDR3 protein: CSAQKLGSYEQYF; CDR3 DNA: TGCAGTGCCCAAAAGTTGGGCTCCTACGAGCAGTACTTC
D gene: .; CDR3 length: 15; clone size: .; J gene: TRBJ2-1; V gene: TRBV14; CDR3 protein: CASSEEVGRVNEQFF; CDR3 DNA: TGTGCCAGCAGCGAAGAGGTCGGGAGAGTAAATGAGCAGTTCTTC
D gene: TRBD2; CDR3 length: 15; clone size: .; J gene: TRBJ2-4; V gene: TRBV5-1; CDR3 protein: CASSLVGTSGSWQYF; CDR3 DNA: TGCGCCAGCAGCTTGGTAGGGACTAGCGGGAGTTGGCAGTACTTC
D gene: TRBD2; CDR3 length: 17; clone size: few; J gene: TRBJ2-3; V gene: TRBV7-2; CDR3 protein: CASSLLTSGRGTDTQYF; CDR3 DNA: TGTGCCAGCAGCTTACTCACTAGCGGGCGAGGGACAGATACGCAGTATTTT
D gene: .; CDR3 length: 12; clone size: .; J gene: TRBJ1-1; V gene: TRBV2; CDR3 protein: CASSAQGSEAFF; CDR3 DNA: TGTGCCAGCAGTGCCCAGGGATCTGAAGCTTTCTTT
D gene: .; CDR3 length: 17; clone size: .; J gene: TRBJ2-7; V gene: TRBV3-1; CDR3 protein: CASSQRWGQGGPYEQYF; CDR3 DNA: TGTGCCAGCAGCCAAAGATGGGGTCAGGGGGGCCCCTACGAGCAGTACTTC
D gene: .; CDR3 length: 13; clone size: .; J gene: TRBJ2-3; V gene: TRBV11-2; CDR3 protein: CASSTAFGVRAYF; CDR3 DNA: TGTGCCAGCAGCACCGCCTTCGGGGTACGGGCGTATTTT
D gene: TRBD2; CDR3 length: 18; clone size: once; J gene: TRBJ2-5; V gene: TRBV20-1; CDR3 protein: CSARGLGSGRAWSETQYF; CDR3 DNA: TGCAGTGCTAGAGGTTTAGGGAGCGGGAGGGCCTGGTCGGAGACCCAGTACTTC
D gene: .; CDR3 length: 13; clone size: .; J gene: TRBJ2-3; V gene: TRBV11-3; CDR3 protein: CASSSFSDRYAYF; CDR3 DNA: TGTGCCAGCAGCTCTTTTAGCGACAGATACGCGTATTTT
D gene: TRBD1; CDR3 length: 13; clone size: .; J gene: TRBJ1-2; V gene: TRBV10-3; CDR3 protein: CATKALPGTDYTF; CDR3 DNA: TGTGCCACCAAGGCCCTGCCAGGGACAGACTACACCTTC
D gene: TRBD1; CDR3 length: 14; clone size: .; J gene: TRBJ2-7; V gene: TRBV3-1; CDR3 protein: CASSPGTGLAEQYF; CDR3 DNA: TGTGCCAGCAGCCCCGGGACAGGGCTGGCGGAGCAGTACTTC
D gene: TRBD2; CDR3 length: 17; clone size: .; J gene: TRBJ2-3; V gene: TRBV15; CDR3 protein: CATRRDPQRGNTDTQYF; CDR3 DNA: TGTGCCACCAGAAGGGACCCCCAGCGGGGGAACACAGATACGCAGTATTTT
D gene: .; CDR3 length: 14; clone size: .; J gene: TRBJ2-5; V gene: TRBV11-2; CDR3 protein: CASSERVSYNEQYF; CDR3 DNA: TGTGCCAGCAGCGAGCGGGTTTCCTACAATGAGCAGTACTTC
D gene: .; CDR3 length: 18; clone size: .; J gene: TRBJ2-3; V gene: TRBV18; CDR3 protein: CASSPSSGPRGYTDTQYF; CDR3 DNA: TGTGCCAGCTCACCATCAAGCGGGCCCCGAGGGTACACAGATACGCAGTATTTT
D gene: .; CDR3 length: 11; clone size: .; J gene: TRBJ2-7; V gene: TRBV20-1; CDR3 protein: CSARAPGEQYF; CDR3 DNA: TGCAGTGCTAGAGCCCCCGGCGAGCAGTACTTC
D gene: TRBD2; CDR3 length: 18; clone size: .; J gene: TRBJ2-3; V gene: TRBV5-1; CDR3 protein: CASSLEPGLAKTTDTQYF; CDR3 DNA: TGCGCCAGCAGCTTGGAGCCGGGACTAGCAAAGACTACAGATACGCAGTATTTT
D gene: .; CDR3 length: 16; clone size: few; J gene: TRBJ2-5; V gene: TRBV6-1; CDR3 protein: CASSEGSGFVGETQYF; CDR3 DNA: TGTGCCAGCAGTGAAGGGTCAGGGTTTGTTGGGGAGACCCAGTACTTC
D gene: TRBD1; CDR3 length: 13; clone size: .; J gene: TRBJ2-5; V gene: TRBV7-9; CDR3 protein: CASSLLQGETQYF; CDR3 DNA: TGTGCCAGCAGCTTACTACAGGGGGAGACCCAGTACTTC
D gene: .; CDR3 length: 13; clone size: few; J gene: TRBJ1-4; V gene: TRBV29-1; CDR3 protein: CSVGAGTYEKLFF; CDR3 DNA: TGCAGCGTTGGTGCCGGGACCTATGAAAAACTGTTTTTT
D gene: TRBD2; CDR3 length: 21; clone size: .; J gene: TRBJ2-3; V gene: TRBV11-2; CDR3 protein: CASISLFRLAGGPYQPDTQYF; CDR3 DNA: TGTGCCAGCATCAGCTTATTTCGACTAGCGGGAGGGCCTTATCAGCCAGATACGCAGTATTTT
D gene: TRBD2; CDR3 length: 15; clone size: few; J gene: TRBJ2-1; V gene: TRBV25-1; CDR3 protein: CASSAGLASDREQFF; CDR3 DNA: TGTGCCAGCAGTGCGGGACTAGCGAGCGACCGGGAGCAGTTCTTC
D gene: .; CDR3 length: 14; clone size: few; J gene: TRBJ1-2; V gene: TRBV6-5; CDR3 protein: CASTPGLDYYGYTF; CDR3 DNA: TGTGCCAGCACGCCGGGGCTCGATTACTATGGCTACACCTTC
D gene: TRBD2; CDR3 length: 17; clone size: .; J gene: TRBJ2-3; V gene: TRBV29-1; CDR3 protein: CSVVDGLAGKEHRYAYF; CDR3 DNA: TGCAGCGTCGTCGATGGACTAGCGGGAAAGGAGCACAGATACGCGTATTTT
D gene: .; CDR3 length: 14; clone size: .; J gene: TRBJ2-5; V gene: TRBV20-1; CDR3 protein: CSVGAGELQETQYF; CDR3 DNA: TGCAGTGTAGGCGCCGGGGAGCTCCAAGAGACCCAGTACTTC
D gene: TRBD2; CDR3 length: 16; clone size: .; J gene: TRBJ2-1; V gene: TRBV4-2; CDR3 protein: CASSQVTSGTYNEQFF; CDR3 DNA: TGTGCCAGCAGCCAAGTGACTAGCGGGACATACAATGAGCAGTTCTTC
D gene: .; CDR3 length: 14; clone size: few; J gene: TRBJ1-2; V gene: TRBV6-5; CDR3 protein: CASQPQGPVEGYTF; CDR3 DNA: TGTGCCAGCCAGCCCCAGGGGCCGGTAGAGGGCTACACCTTC
D gene: .; CDR3 length: 16; clone size: .; J gene: TRBJ1-2; V gene: TRBV12-3/TRBV12-4; CDR3 protein: CASSLGDIGANYGYTF; CDR3 DNA: TGTGCCAGCAGTTTGGGAGACATCGGAGCTAACTATGGCTACACCTTC